This T cell receptor (beta chain) stems from a study of blood T cell repertoires in COVID-19. The overall study: PBMCs, B-cell-depleted T cells, or T cells were the source of the cDNA or gDNA that made up the material.

Per the original data handling: Reference gene primer amplification gave nucleated cell count estimates. The data were produced by immunoSEQ multiplex PCR, yet TCRdb's version contains in-frame clones alone and is incomplete. V, J and clone size are those of that table, while D and trimming were read from the DNA. The repertoire has tens of thousands of clones, around 87% of them found once; the top ten carry about 8.3%. CDR1 is SGHDN, CDR2 FVKESK, per germline. The CDR3 runs to 16 residues. Trimming removed 1 base from V and 2 bases from J, with 15 bases in between. This clone has more than one count but fewer than ten.

Source material: peripheral blood. This sequence was found in a man in his fifties with active COVID-19. The chain carries TRBV14 and TRBJ2-7; the D gene is possibly TRBD2 (7 bases). In DNA form, the CDR3 reads TGTGCCAGCAGCCAAGTGACGGGGGGCCCCCCCTACGAGCAGTACTTC. Protein: CASSQVTGGPPYEQYF.